This T cell receptor (beta chain) was sequenced in a study of T-cell memory formation after mild COVID-19. As for the study in general: Largely donor-specific TCR clusters were found.

Each CDR3 protein is one row after TCRdb ran MiXCR on the 5' RACE reads. In the table there are hundreds of thousands of distinct CDR3 sequences, over 15% of which are singletons. General study results and limits: Some clones that responded turned up in pre-infection memory, which suggests that cross-reactive memory joined in. CD4/CD8 balance characterized clones contracting day 15 to 85, and CD4+ skew characterized later expanders.

There are 17 residues in the CDR3. Of note for this clonotype: What it binds is not known.

V is TRBV21-1 and J is TRBJ2-3; the table's D call TRBD1 went unverified against the DNA. TRBV21-1 is classified as a pseudogene. This receptor was taken from a man aged 18 to 29 who had mild COVID-19 (a few samples of this study predate the infection). Cell type and time point are not known. Sequenced input: PBMCs or a T cell subset sorted from them (not recorded which). CDR3 nucleotide sequence: TGTGCCAGCAGCACCCGACAGGGGTTTAATCGCACAGATACGCAGTATTTT. Amino acids: CASSTRQGFNRTDTQYF.